The present T cell receptor (beta chain) was sequenced within a study of blood T cell repertoires in COVID-19. Study information: Sources were T cells, B-cell-depleted T cells, or PBMCs; the material itself was cDNA or gDNA.

CDR1 is LNHNV and CDR2 is YYDKDF in the germline V gene (reference sequence). The CDR3 contains 21 residues. Germline trimming cut 5 bases from V and 3 bases from J; bases unmatched to any gene: 20. Here immunoSEQ multiplex PCR was the method, and the copy in TCRdb shows in-frame clones only, minus some. The sample shows about 19,000 clones, 70% to 90% of them seen only once. This clone has a single count. The chain links TRBV15 to TRBJ2-3; 13 nucleotides match TRBD2. This TCR was recovered from a human donor in a cohort sampled during active COVID-19. The source material was peripheral blood. CDR3 nucleotide sequence: TGTGCCACCAGCGGACTAAACTTGCAGGCTGGGACTAGCGGGACGACAGATACGCAGTATTTT. Translating gives CATSGLNLQAGTSGTTDTQYF.